This T cell receptor beta chain was observed in a study of T cell responses to AZD1222 COVID-19 vaccine. The repertoire was sequenced with immunoSEQ multiplex PCR; TCRdb's copy has only in-frame clones and lacks some. The profile covers 150,000 to 200,000 clones, with 85% to 95% appearing a single time and less than 11% taken by the ten largest. Regarding the study as a whole: A reported finding is that nearly half of spike-specific TCRs target unmutated variant regions. Baseline testing showed seropositivity in only a handful of AZD1222 recipients. In all cases, repertoires were sampled only after the peak T cell response.

On this clone itself: The antigen remains undetermined.

V gave up 7 bases and J gave up 8 bases, with 21 bases separating them. Germline-derived CDR1 and CDR2 are SGHNT and YENEEA. This CDR3 has 15 amino acids. The material was peripheral blood, obtained on day 0 of AZD1222 vaccination. The source of this sequence is an adult in good health. J is TRBJ2-1 and V is TRBV11-3, with D tentatively TRBD2 (5 bases). The CDR3 bases are TGTGCCAGCAATTCTGGGAGTTTGGAGGTGGATGAGCAGTTCTTC. Translated, it gives CASNSGSLEVDEQFF.